This T cell receptor (beta chain) comes out of a study of identical twins. Template switching supplied a universal primer site; unique molecular identifiers were carried on the cDNA. TCRdb fed the 5' RACE reads into MiXCR, producing one record per CDR3 protein. The sample contains hundreds of thousands of distinct CDR3 sequences, approximately 22% of which appear only once. With 0 bases removed from V and 3 bases from J, the gap between germline ends came to 10 bases. This CDR3 contains 15 residues. From germline, CDR1 is SGDLS and CDR2 YYNGEE. This clonotype was counted at least ten times. The antigen is undetermined. Study-level findings and limits: Beta clonotypes that were abundant in cord blood contained fewer insertions, a pattern absent from memory repertoires.

This sample was also put to use in a study of T cells expressing NK-cell markers. That source notes: Seven of eight sequenced donors tested HCMV-seropositive; one tested seronegative.

The sample consisted of PBMCs. V usage is TRBV9 and J usage is TRBJ2-1; TRBD2 might be the D (6 bases). The sequence was obtained from a woman aged 18 to 35 in good health. CDR3 residues: CASSVVSGSYNEQFF. CDR3 DNA sequence: TGTGCCAGCAGCGTAGTCTCCGGGAGCTACAATGAGCAGTTCTTC.